This record looks at one T cell receptor beta chain sequence and its context. Its antigen is as yet unknown. The CDR3 extends over 18 amino acids. V was cut by 2 bases and J by 0 bases, with 20 bases left in between. CDR1 and CDR2 from the germline V gene are MGHRA and YSYEKL. The entry originates in a study of T-cell reconstitution after alpha-beta-depleted transplantation in children. Preparation of the TCRbeta library involved a method that used unique molecular identifiers. MiXCR, run by TCRdb on the PCR reads, gives a single entry per CDR3 protein. In the table there are about 290,000 distinct CDR3 sequences, 6.5% to 9% of which are singletons. Study conclusions and caveats: It was newly produced T cells that mostly accounted for T-cell counts and diversity one year after transplant. Approximately two months post-transplant, alpha-beta T cells reportedly originated from several hundred expanded graft clones. High day-60 TCRbeta diversity in some patients came from surviving recipient T cells and thymic progenitors.

The genes are TRBV4-1 and TRBJ2-7, with D maybe TRBD1 (6 bases). Sequencing used peripheral blood, obtained 360 days after TCRalphabeta/CD19-depleted stem cell transplant. The receptor was derived from a female patient between 2 and 15 years old who had a stem cell transplant for Fanconi anemia, so the T cells may come from the graft donor. For the CDR3, the DNA is TGCGCCAGCAGCCAAAGACAGGTCGGACTGGCGAGCTCCTACGAGCAGTACTTC. Translating gives CASSQRQVGLASSYEQYF.